Below, one TCR beta chain is given with its context. This record comes from a study of T cells in localized non-small cell lung cancer. Generated by immunoSEQ multiplex PCR, the TCRdb table keeps only in-frame clones and is missing some. The data contain roughly 25,000 clones, less than 90% of them singletons. Trimming pared 7 bases from V and 5 bases from J, leaving 12 bases between. There are 13 residues in the CDR3. Germline V gene sequence: CDR1 MNHEY, CDR2 SVGAGI. The input for sequencing was peripheral blood, taken before any cancer treatment. The chain uses TRBV6-5 and TRBJ2-1, with a possible D match to TRBD2 (6 bases). The TCR sequence derives from a female donor of 60 years or more with stage II squamous cell lung carcinoma. CDR3 DNA: TGTGCCAGCACTGGGACTGGTAACAATGAGCAGTTCTTC. Protein sequence: CASTGTGNNEQFF.